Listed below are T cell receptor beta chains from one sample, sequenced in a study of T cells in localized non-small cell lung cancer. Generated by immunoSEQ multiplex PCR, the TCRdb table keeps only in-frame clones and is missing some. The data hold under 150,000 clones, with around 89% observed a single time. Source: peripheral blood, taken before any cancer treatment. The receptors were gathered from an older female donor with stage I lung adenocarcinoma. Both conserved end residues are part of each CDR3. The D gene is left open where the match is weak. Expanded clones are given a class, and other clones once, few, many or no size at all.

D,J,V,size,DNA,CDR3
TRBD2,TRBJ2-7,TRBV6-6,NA,TGTGCCAGCAGTTACTCAACTAGCGGGAGGGCCTACGAGCAGTACTTC,CASSYSTSGRAYEQYF
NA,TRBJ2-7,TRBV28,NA,TGTGCCCTATCGGCCGTCAAGCAGTACTTC,CALSAVKQYF
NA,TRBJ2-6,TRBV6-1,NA,TGTGCCAGCAGTGGGTGGTGGGTTGGGGCCAACGTCCTGACTTTC,CASSGWWVGANVLTF
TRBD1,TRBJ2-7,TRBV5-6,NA,TGTGCCAGCAGCTTATCCGGGACAGGACTCTACGAGCAGTACTTC,CASSLSGTGLYEQYF
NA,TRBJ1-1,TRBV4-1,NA,TGCGCCAGCAGCCAAGATCCTGAGGGAGTTACCGGAAGTTGGACTGAAGCTTTCTTT,CASSQDPEGVTGSWTEAFF
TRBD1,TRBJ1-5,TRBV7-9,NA,TGTGCCAGCAGTTTCGGGACAGCGCTTCAGCCCCAGCATTTT,CASSFGTALQPQHF
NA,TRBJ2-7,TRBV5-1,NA,TGCGCCAGCAGCTTGGCTGTCGGGGCAGTCTACGAGCAGTACTTC,CASSLAVGAVYEQYF
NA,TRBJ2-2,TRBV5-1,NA,TGCGCCAGCAGCTTGGTCGCCGCCGGGGAGCTGTTTTTT,CASSLVAAGELFF
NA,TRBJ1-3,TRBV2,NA,TGTGCCAGCAGTGAAGAAGATGTCTCTGGAAACACCATATATTTT,CASSEEDVSGNTIYF
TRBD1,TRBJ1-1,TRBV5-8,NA,TGTGCCAGCGGACGACAGGGTCTCGTTAGGGTAACTGAAGCTTTCTTT,CASGRQGLVRVTEAFF
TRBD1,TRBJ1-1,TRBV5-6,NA,TGTGCCAGCAGCTTGTTATTTGGGACAGGGCTATTCGATGCTTTCTTT,CASSLLFGTGLFDAFF
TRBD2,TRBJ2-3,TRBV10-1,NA,TGCGCCAGCAGTGTACTAGCGGGAGGGGTGGATACGCAGTATTTT,CASSVLAGGVDTQYF
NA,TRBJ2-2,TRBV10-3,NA,TGTGCCATCAGTACAGGGATCCCGAACACCGGGGAGCTGTTTTTT,CAISTGIPNTGELFF
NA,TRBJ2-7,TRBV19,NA,TGTGCCAGTAGTATAGGGATCAACCCAGGCGGAGGTTACTACGAGCAGTACTTC,CASSIGINPGGGYYEQYF
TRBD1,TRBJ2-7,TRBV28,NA,TGTGCCAGCAGTTCGACAGGGACGACCTACGAGCAGTACTTC,CASSSTGTTYEQYF
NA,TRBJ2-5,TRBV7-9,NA,TGTGCCAGCAGCGCGGCCGGAGGTGGATGGGAGACCCAGTACTTC,CASSAAGGGWETQYF
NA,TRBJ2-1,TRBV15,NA,TGTGCCACCAGCAGAGATGAAAAGGGGAAGTACAATGAGCAGTTCTTC,CATSRDEKGKYNEQFF
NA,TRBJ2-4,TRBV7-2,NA,TGTGCCAGCAGCCCCTCGCGGGCCAAAAACATTCAGTACTTC,CASSPSRAKNIQYF
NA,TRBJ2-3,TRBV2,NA,TGTGCCAGCAGTCCGCGCGGGACTAGCACAGATACGCAGTATTTT,CASSPRGTSTDTQYF
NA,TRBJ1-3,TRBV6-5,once,TGTGCCAGCAGCCAACGAGGAGGGGTCGGAAACACCATATATTTT,CASSQRGGVGNTIYF
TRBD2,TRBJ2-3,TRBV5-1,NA,TGCGCCAGCAGCTCTAGCGGGCCTCGTGCAGATACGCAGTATTTT,CASSSSGPRADTQYF
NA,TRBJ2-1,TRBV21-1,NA,TGTGCCAGCAGCCTCGGCGGGTCCTACAATGAGCAGTTCTTC,CASSLGGSYNEQFF
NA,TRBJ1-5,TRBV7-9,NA,TGTGCCAGCAGCTTAGACGGGCAGATCTATCAGCCCCAGCATTTT,CASSLDGQIYQPQHF
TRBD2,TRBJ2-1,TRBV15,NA,TGTGCCACCAGTAAACCCGGGACTAGCGGTTACAATGAGCAGTTCTTC,CATSKPGTSGYNEQFF
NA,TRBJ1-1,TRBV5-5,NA,TGTGCCAGCAGCTTGGTGGTACAGACTCCCGGGTTGGCGGAAGCTTTCTTT,CASSLVVQTPGLAEAFF
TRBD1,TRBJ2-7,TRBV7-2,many,TGTGCCAGCAGCCCATCACGGGACAGGGGCTACGAGCAGTACTTC,CASSPSRDRGYEQYF
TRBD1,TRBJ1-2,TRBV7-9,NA,TGTGCCAGCGGGGGAATCAGGGGGCCGCGGTATGGCTACACCTTC,CASGGIRGPRYGYTF
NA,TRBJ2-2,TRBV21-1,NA,TGTGCCAGCAGCAAAGGGGAGAGAACTAGCGGGACTCGGAACACCGGGGAGCTGTTTTTT,CASSKGERTSGTRNTGELFF
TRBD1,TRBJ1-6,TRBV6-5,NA,TGTGCCAGCAGTTACCCCCCAGGGGGTGCCCTCCACTTT,CASSYPPGGALHF
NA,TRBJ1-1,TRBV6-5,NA,TGTGCCAGCAGGGGGGTTGCTGAAGCTTTCTTT,CASRGVAEAFF
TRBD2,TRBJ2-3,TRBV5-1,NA,TGCGCCAGCACTAGCGGGAGCGGGACAGATACGCAGTATTTT,CASTSGSGTDTQYF
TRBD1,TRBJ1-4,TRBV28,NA,TGTGCCAGCAAGCCGGGACAGACTAATGAAAAACTGTTTTTT,CASKPGQTNEKLFF
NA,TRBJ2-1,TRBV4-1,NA,TGCGCCAGCAGCCAAGATTGGGATCCTAGCACTTACAATGAGCAGTTCTTC,CASSQDWDPSTYNEQFF
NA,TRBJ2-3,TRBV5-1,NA,TGCGCCAGCTCCGCCTCAGGGTATGGGGGCACAGATACGCAGTATTTT,CASSASGYGGTDTQYF
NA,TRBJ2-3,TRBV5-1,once,TGCGCCAGCAGCTTGTCAGGTAACCTCGGGACAGATACGCAGTATTTT,CASSLSGNLGTDTQYF
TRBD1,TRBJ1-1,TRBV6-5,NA,TGTGCCAGCAGTTTCCTCCGGGACAGGGGGTCTGAAGCTTTCTTT,CASSFLRDRGSEAFF
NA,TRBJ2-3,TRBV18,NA,TGTGCCAGCTCACGAACCGGGCTCACAGATACGCAGTATTTT,CASSRTGLTDTQYF
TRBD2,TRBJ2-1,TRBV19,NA,TGTGCCAGTAGTGTCAGGACTAGCGGGAATGATGAGCAGTTCTTC,CASSVRTSGNDEQFF
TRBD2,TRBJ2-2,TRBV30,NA,TGTGCCTGGAGCGGGAGGACCGGGGAGCTGTTTTTT,CAWSGRTGELFF
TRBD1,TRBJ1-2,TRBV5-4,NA,TGTGCCAGCAGCTTGGATTCCAGGACAGGCTATGGCTACACCTTC,CASSLDSRTGYGYTF
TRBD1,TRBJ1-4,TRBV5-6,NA,TGTGCCAGCAGCCCCCAGACAGGGTCCAATGAAAAACTGTTTTTT,CASSPQTGSNEKLFF
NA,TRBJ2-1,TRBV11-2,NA,TGTGCCAGCAGCTTAGGATTAGGGAGCTCCTACAATGAGCAGTTCTTC,CASSLGLGSSYNEQFF
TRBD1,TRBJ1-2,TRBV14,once,TGTGCCAGCAGCCAAGATCGGCCAGGGGGCTATGGCTACACCTTC,CASSQDRPGGYGYTF
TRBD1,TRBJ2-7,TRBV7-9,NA,TGTGCCAGCAGCTACCGGGACAGGGACCGAGAGCAGTACTTC,CASSYRDRDREQYF
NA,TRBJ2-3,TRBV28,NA,TGTGCCAGCAGTTTCCTGCAGGGCCCCACAGATACGCAGTATTTT,CASSFLQGPTDTQYF
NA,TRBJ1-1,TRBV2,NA,TGTGCCAGCAGTGGCCCCCAACTGAACACTGAAGCTTTCTTT,CASSGPQLNTEAFF
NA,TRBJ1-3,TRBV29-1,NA,TGCAGCGTTGACGAAGGCGTGTCAACCATATATTTT,CSVDEGVSTIYF